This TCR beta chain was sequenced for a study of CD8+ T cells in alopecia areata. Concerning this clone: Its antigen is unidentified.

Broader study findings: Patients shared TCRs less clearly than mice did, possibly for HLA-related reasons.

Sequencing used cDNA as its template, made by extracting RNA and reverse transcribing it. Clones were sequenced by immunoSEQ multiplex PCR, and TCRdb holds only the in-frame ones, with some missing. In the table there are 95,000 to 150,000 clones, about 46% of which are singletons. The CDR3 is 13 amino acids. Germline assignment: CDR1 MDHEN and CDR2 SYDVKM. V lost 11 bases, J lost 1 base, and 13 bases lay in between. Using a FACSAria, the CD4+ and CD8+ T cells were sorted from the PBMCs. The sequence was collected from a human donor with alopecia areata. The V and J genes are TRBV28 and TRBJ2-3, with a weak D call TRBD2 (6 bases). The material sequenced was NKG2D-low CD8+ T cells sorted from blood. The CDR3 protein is CAGRGGGTDTQYF. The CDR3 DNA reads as TGTGCCGGGCGGGGCGGGGGCACAGATACGCAGTATTTT.